These 24 T cell receptor beta chains were sequenced from one sample in a study of blood T cell repertoires in COVID-19. Here immunoSEQ multiplex PCR was the method, and the copy in TCRdb shows in-frame clones only, minus some. The repertoire has approximately 190,000 clones, nearly 90% of them found once; the top ten carry about 22%. The sequenced sample consisted of peripheral blood. Receptor source: a man in his sixties with active or convalescent COVID-19.

V is TRBV21-1 and J is TRBJ1-2; the DNA was not used to check the table's D call, TRBD1. TRBV21-1 is termed a pseudogene. CDR3 length: 15 residues. CDR3 DNA sequence: TGTGCCAGCAGCAAAGCTCCGACAGGGGTAGTAAGCTACACCTTC. It specifies CASSKAPTGVVSYTF.

V is TRBV5-4 and J is TRBJ2-5; 10 nucleotides align to TRBD2. In germline, CDR1 is SGHNT, CDR2 YYREEE (reference sequence). There are 15 residues in the CDR3. J lost 3 bases, V lost 4 bases, and 6 bases had no gene match. CDR3 sequence (DNA): TGTGCCAGCAGCCCGACTAGCGGGCTTAAAGAGACCCAGTACTTC. Translated: CASSPTSGLKETQYF.

CDR3 sequence (DNA): TGTGCCAGCAGCCGGGGGGGAAACTATGGCTACACCTTC. This translates into CASSRGGNYGYTF. The chain is built from TRBV7-9 and TRBJ1-2; a weak D match, TRBD1 (5 bases). V gave up 5 bases and J gave up 2 bases, with 9 bases separating them. Germline V gives CDR1 SEHNR, CDR2 FQNEAQ (reference sequence). This CDR3 spans 13 amino acids.

The gene calls are TRBV15 and TRBJ1-3, with D perhaps TRBD1 (6 bases). Trimming shortened V by 5 bases and J by 0 bases, and 11 bases separated the two germline ends. The CDR3 sequence is 15 residues long. CDR1 is LNHNV, CDR2 YYDKDF, per germline (reference sequence). The CDR3, as DNA: TGTGCCACCAGCTCTGGACAGTTCTCTGGAAACACCATATATTTT. It encodes CATSSGQFSGNTIYF.

This chain uses TRBV27 with TRBJ2-7; D possibly corresponds to TRBD2 (7 bases). The CDR3 extends over 14 amino acids. CDR1 is MNHEY, CDR2 SMNVEV, per germline (reference sequence). Trimming took off 6 bases at V and 4 bases at J, with 16 bases between the two ends. DNA for the CDR3: TGTGCCAGCAGGGTGGGGGGGCGCGCGTACGAGCAGTACTTC. The encoded protein is CASRVGGRAYEQYF.

The chain employs TRBV15 and TRBJ2-1, with TRBD2 identical over 7 bases. CDR3 length equals 15 residues. Germline CDR1 and CDR2: LNHNV and YYDKDF (reference sequence). The J segment lost 7 bases and the V segment lost 0 bases, leaving 6 bases of the junction unmatched. CDR3 amino acids: CATSREPAGLNEQFF. The CDR3 bases are TGTGCCACCAGCAGAGAACCAGCGGGGTTGAATGAGCAGTTCTTC.

This clone turned up a few times. This chain links TRBV7-8 with TRBJ1-5; D call uncertain. This CDR3 region has 16 residues. Germline assignment: CDR1 SGHVS and CDR2 FQNEAQ. V was shortened by 5 bases and J by 0 bases, with 14 bases between the two germline ends. In DNA, the CDR3 is TGTGCCAGCAGCCCTAGCGGGGAGGGTAGCAATCAGCCCCAGCATTTT. Amino acid sequence: CASSPSGEGSNQPQHF.

The chain links TRBV5-6 to TRBJ2-7; 10 nucleotides match TRBD1. With 3 bases clipped from V and 3 bases from J, the junction kept 3 bases outside the gene matches. The CDR3 runs 14 residues. Germline V CDR1 and CDR2: SGHDT, YYEEEE. As DNA, the CDR3 is TGTGCCAGCAGCTACCGGACAGGGGGCTACGAGCAGTACTTC. Translated, it gives CASSYRTGGYEQYF.

The rearrangement joins TRBV4-1 to TRBJ2-1; 11 nucleotides agree with TRBD2. After removal of 0 bases from V and 4 bases from J, the junction contained 14 bases not matched to a gene. This CDR3 is built from 20 residues. Germline loops: CDR1 MGHRA, CDR2 YSYEKL. CDR3 residues: CASSQDKRASGGLNYNEQFF. In nucleotides, the CDR3 is TGCGCCAGCAGCCAAGATAAAAGGGCTAGCGGGGGGCTGAATTACAATGAGCAGTTCTTC.

The V and J genes are TRBV4-1 and TRBJ2-7; D possibly corresponds to TRBD2 (7 bases). The V and J ends lost 3 bases and 0 bases respectively, with 18 bases between them. CDR3 length: 17 amino acids. Germline lookup yields CDR1 MGHRA and CDR2 YSYEKL. CDR3 residues: CASSQEGAGATSYEQYF. CDR3 sequence (DNA): TGCGCCAGCAGCCAGGAAGGGGCGGGGGCGACCTCCTACGAGCAGTACTTC.

V is TRBV4-2 and J is TRBJ2-1, with 9 bases that match TRBD2. J gave up 9 bases and V 6 bases, and 12 bases lay outside the gene matches. Germline CDR1 reads LGHNA; CDR2 reads YNFKEQ. This CDR3 contains 15 residues. Here the CDR3 DNA reads TGTGCCAGCAGACTCGGGGCGGGGGGGCCGAGTGAGCAGTTCTTC. This translates into CASRLGAGGPSEQFF.

V and J are TRBV27 and TRBJ1-5; TRBD1 agrees at 9 bases. The V and J ends lost 5 bases and 0 bases, in that order; junction bases with no gene match: 5. The CDR3 runs to 16 residues. The germline CDR1 and CDR2 sequences are MNHEY and SMNVEV (reference sequence). The DNA of the CDR3 is TGTGCCAGCAGTATGGGGACAGGGAGTAGCAATCAGCCCCAGCATTTT. It is translated as CASSMGTGSSNQPQHF.

The chain is built from TRBV9 and TRBJ1-1; D perhaps matches TRBD1 (6 bases). The length of the CDR3 is 15 residues. Germline lookup yields CDR1 SGDLS and CDR2 YYNGEE. The V end was cut by 1 base, the J end by 1 base, with 11 bases between. The CDR3 nucleotides read TGTGCCAGCAGCGTACCAACAGGGACGAACACTGAAGCTTTCTTT. Amino acids: CASSVPTGTNTEAFF.

A single count supports this clone. CDR3 coding DNA: TGCGCCAGCAGCTCTAGTCGTTACCATGGCTACACCTTC. It yields the protein CASSSSRYHGYTF. This chain connects TRBV10-2 to TRBJ1-2; unclear D gene. This CDR3 contains 13 residues. In germline, CDR1 is WSHSY, CDR2 SAAADI. V lost 6 bases and J lost 6, with 14 bases in between.

The V and J genes are TRBV6-5 and TRBJ2-3, with a possible D match to TRBD2 (6 bases). Per the germline V gene, CDR1 is MNHEY and CDR2 is SVGAGI. The CDR3 contains 15 residues. V was pared by 8 bases and J by 2 bases, with 17 bases between. The CDR3 here is CASESWGVDTDTQYF. In DNA form, the CDR3 reads TGTGCCAGCGAAAGTTGGGGGGTGGACACAGATACGCAGTATTTT.

This chain links TRBV15 with TRBJ1-3, with D tentatively TRBD1 (6 bases). The CDR3 consists of 17 residues. The V and J ends lost 2 bases and 0 bases respectively, with 14 bases between them. Germline-derived CDR1 and CDR2 are LNHNV and YYDKDF (reference sequence). CDR3 nucleotide sequence: TGTGCCACCAGCAGAATCCGGACAGCTAGCTCTGGAAACACCATATATTTT. It codes for CATSRIRTASSGNTIYF.

There are a few counts of this clone. The V call is TRBV24-1, the J call TRBJ1-4; 9 nucleotides agree with TRBD1. The CDR3 is 15 residues long. Germline assignment: CDR1 KGHDR and CDR2 SFDVKD. The junction had 7 bases not matched to a gene; V was cut back by 4 bases and J by 8 bases. CDR3 loop: CATSDPGQGEEKLFF. Written as DNA, the CDR3 is TGTGCCACCAGTGACCCGGGACAGGGAGAGGAAAAACTGTTTTTT.

V gene TRBV5-1 combines with J gene TRBJ1-6; 7 nucleotides agree with TRBD1. After removal of 1 base from V and 10 bases from J, the junction contained 5 bases not matched to a gene. Looked up from germline, CDR1 is SGHRS and CDR2 is YFSETQ. This CDR3 is 14 amino acids long. The CDR3 nucleotides are TGCGCCAGCAGCTTGACAGGGGAAGGGTCACCCCTCCACTTT. Translating gives CASSLTGEGSPLHF.

This rearrangement joins TRBV5-1 to TRBJ2-1; TRBD1 matches 9 bases. The CDR3 is 17 amino acids. Germline CDR1 reads SGHRS; CDR2 reads YFSETQ. V trimming: 0 bases; J trimming: 5 bases; junction bases outside the gene matches: 9. DNA for the CDR3: TGCGCCAGCAGCTTGGCCTCTTGGGACAGGGCCCACAATGAGCAGTTCTTC. This translates into CASSLASWDRAHNEQFF.

The chain has TRBV19 and TRBJ2-5; 7 nucleotides align to TRBD1. V shed 7 bases and J 2 bases; nucleotides not matched to a gene: 13. The CDR3 extends over 16 amino acids. Looked up from germline, CDR1 is LNHDA and CDR2 is SQIVND (reference sequence). In DNA form, the CDR3 reads TGTGCCAGTACGACCAGGGACAGACGGGGACAAGAGACCCAGTACTTC. Protein sequence: CASTTRDRRGQETQYF.

The chain is built from TRBV5-1 and TRBJ1-1; a possible D gene is TRBD1 (5 bases). Deletions cut 2 bases from V and 3 bases from J, with 11 bases between. The germline CDR1 and CDR2 sequences are SGHRS and YFSETQ. The CDR3 extends over 14 amino acids. CDR3: CASSFGGLDTEAFF. The CDR3 DNA reads TGCGCCAGCAGCTTCGGGGGATTGGACACTGAAGCTTTCTTT.

The chain is built from TRBV29-1 and TRBJ1-5; 8 bases fit TRBD1. Germline trimming cut 5 bases from V and 3 bases from J; bases unmatched to any gene: 3. Germline V lookup: CDR1 SQVTM, CDR2 ANQGSEA. This CDR3 is 13 amino acids long. The CDR3 is CSVKDRDNQPQHF. The DNA of the CDR3 is TGCAGCGTTAAGGACAGGGACAATCAGCCCCAGCATTTT.

The rearrangement uses TRBV10-3 and TRBJ1-1, with D possibly TRBD1 on 6 matching bases. V dropped 2 bases and J dropped 5 bases, with 9 bases sitting between them. Germline CDR1 is ENHRY and CDR2 is SYGVKD. The CDR3 spans 13 residues. CDR3 loop: CAISEAGETEAFF. As DNA, the CDR3 is TGTGCCATCAGTGAGGCAGGGGAGACTGAAGCTTTCTTT.

In nucleotides, the CDR3 is TGTGCCAGCAGCCACGGTGACTACCCTATTCAGTACTTC. Protein: CASSHGDYPIQYF. The rearrangement links TRBV7-9 to TRBJ2-4; tentatively, D is TRBD2 (5 bases). Trimming shortened V by 5 bases and J by 10 bases, and 15 bases separated the two germline ends. Germline lookup yields CDR1 SEHNR and CDR2 FQNEAQ (reference sequence). This CDR3 has 13 residues.